These 10 T cell receptor beta chains were all obtained from the same sample, sequenced in a study of blood T cell repertoires in COVID-19 (dated by TCRdb to between 2020 and 2021). Library prep was done by the immunoSEQ multiplex PCR assay. This is the immuneACCESS table as TCRdb keeps it, with only in-frame sequences that have V and J called. A part of the clones is gone; compared with another copy, unresolved V genes explain less than half, and the rest is unexplained. The sample has 40,000 to 55,000 clones on record, nearly 90% of them singletons. The ten largest clones represent roughly a sixth of the sample. Sequenced sample: peripheral blood. These receptors were taken from a man between 65 and 85 years old with active COVID-19.

This clone was seen only a few times. The chain links TRBV13 to TRBJ2-3, with TRBD2 as a possible D gene (6 bases). CDR3 size: 14 residues. Trimming took 5 bases from V and 5 from J, leaving 14 bases between them. Germline lookup yields CDR1 PRHDT and CDR2 FYEKMQ (reference sequence). The CDR3 region is CASSLWDSKDTQYF. The CDR3 DNA is TGTGCCAGCAGCCTGTGGGACTCCAAAGATACGCAGTATTTT.

V and J are TRBV2 and TRBJ1-6; TRBD1 aligns across 8 bases. The CDR3 spans 12 residues. Germline trimming cut 8 bases from V and 8 bases from J; bases unmatched to any gene: 2. Germline V gene sequence: CDR1 SNHLY, CDR2 FYNNEI. CDR3 DNA: TGTGCCAGCGGACAGGGTCATTCACCCCTCCACTTT. This translates into CASGQGHSPLHF.

This rearrangement joins TRBV5-1 to TRBJ2-7; TRBD1 might be the D (5 bases). The CDR3 extends over 13 amino acids. CDR1 SGHRS and CDR2 YFSETQ come from the germline V gene. Trimming took 0 bases from V and 12 from J, leaving 16 bases between them. The CDR3 DNA is TGCGCCAGCAGCTTGGAGATCGACAGAAGTCTGTACTTC. Translated: CASSLEIDRSLYF.

This clone was detected once. The chain has TRBV19 and TRBJ1-2; D gene ambiguous. This CDR3 comprises 13 residues. The V end was cut by 6 bases, the J end by 2 bases, with 10 bases between. Germline V CDR1 and CDR2: LNHDA, SQIVND (reference sequence). CDR3 sequence (DNA): TGTGCCAGTAGCCGCACAGAGAACTATGGCTACACCTTC. Translating it yields CASSRTENYGYTF.

The genes are TRBV7-9 and TRBJ2-3; D remains unclear. Germline V gives CDR1 SEHNR, CDR2 FQNEAQ (reference sequence). This CDR3 contains 12 residues. The V and J ends lost 3 bases and 4 bases respectively, with 5 bases between them. The CDR3 protein is CASSLSADTQYF. Here the CDR3 DNA reads TGTGCCAGCAGCTTGAGTGCAGATACGCAGTATTTT.

V and J are TRBV5-1 and TRBJ1-1; D unresolved. The V gene lost 1 base and the J gene lost 1 base, with 8 bases spanning the gap. The CDR3 consists of 14 residues. CDR1 SGHRS and CDR2 YFSETQ come from the germline V gene. The CDR3 DNA reads as TGCGCCAGCAGCTTGTCGGGTAGGAACACTGAAGCTTTCTTT. Its protein product is CASSLSGRNTEAFF.

The V and J genes are TRBV5-4 and TRBJ2-1; 10 bases match TRBD2. This CDR3 comprises 15 residues. The germline V gene encodes CDR1 SGHNT and CDR2 YYREEE (reference sequence). After removal of 4 bases from V and 9 bases from J, the junction contained 10 bases not matched to a gene. The CDR3 region is CASSLPGTSAGEQFF. The CDR3 DNA sequence: TGTGCCAGCAGCCTTCCCGGGACTAGCGCCGGTGAGCAGTTCTTC.

V is TRBV7-2 and J is TRBJ1-5; 7 bases match TRBD1. The ends lost 5 bases at V and 5 bases at J; junction bases unmatched: 15. Germline V CDR1 and CDR2: SGHTA, FQGNSA. CDR3 length: 17 amino acids. The CDR3 sequence: CASSPESRQGRHQPQHF. As DNA, the CDR3 is TGTGCCAGCAGCCCCGAGTCCCGACAGGGACGCCATCAGCCCCAGCATTTT.

The chain employs TRBV4-1 and TRBJ1-5; D not certain. The CDR3 is 14 amino acids. The germline V gene has CDR1 MGHRA and CDR2 YSYEKL. V was shortened by 4 bases and J by 7 bases, with 14 bases between the two germline ends. CDR3 amino acids: CASSLGPGEQPQHF. Written as DNA, the CDR3 is TGCGCCAGCAGCCTAGGTCCGGGAGAACAGCCCCAGCATTTT.

The chain employs TRBV6-2 or TRBV6-3 and TRBJ2-5; D gene unclear. Trimming stripped 0 bases from V and 0 bases from J, with 11 bases between. CDR1 is MNHEY and CDR2 is SVGEGT in the germline V gene. This CDR3 comprises 16 residues. CDR3 coding DNA: TGTGCCAGCAGTTACTCTGACATCTCGTACCAAGAGACCCAGTACTTC. Translated, it gives CASSYSDISYQETQYF.